This is a list of T cell receptor beta chains from one sample in a study of T cell responses to AZD1222 COVID-19 vaccine. Data came from immunoSEQ multiplex PCR; TCRdb stores just in-frame clones and leaves some out. This table holds 120,000 to 150,000 clones, roughly 90% found once. The sequenced sample was peripheral blood, obtained on day 0 of AZD1222 vaccination. Receptor source: an adult in good health. The CDR3 runs from the conserved cysteine through the conserved F or W. The order of the fields is D gene, V gene, clone size, J gene, CDR3 DNA, CDR3 protein. D genes are given only for firm matches. For some rows the clone size is stated as once, few or many, or as a class when expanded; others skip it.

TRBD1	TRBV7-3	NA	TRBJ1-1	TGTGCCAGCAGCCTAGACAGGGTGAACACTGAAGCTTTCTTT	CASSLDRVNTEAFF
TRBD1	TRBV9	NA	TRBJ1-4	TGTGCCAGCAGCAAGACAGGGTTAAATGAAAAACTGTTTTTT	CASSKTGLNEKLFF
NA	TRBV6-1	NA	TRBJ1-5	TGTGCCAGCAGTGAAATCCCAGGGTTTAGCAATCAGCCCCAGCATTTT	CASSEIPGFSNQPQHF
NA	TRBV9	NA	TRBJ2-3	TGTGCCAGCAGCGTAGCTACGGGGGCGGGCACAGATACGCAGTATTTT	CASSVATGAGTDTQYF
TRBD2	TRBV13	NA	TRBJ2-1	TGTGCCAGCATGCTAGCGGGGACTAGCGGGAGGGCGATGGTCGATGAGCAGTTCTTC	CASMLAGTSGRAMVDEQFF
TRBD1	TRBV12-5	NA	TRBJ2-3	TGTGCTAGTGGCTCCGGGACAGGGGGCACAGATACGCAGTATTTT	CASGSGTGGTDTQYF
NA	TRBV9	NA	TRBJ2-2	TGTGCCAGCAGCGTAGCTTCGGGTAACACCGGGGAGCTGTTTTTT	CASSVASGNTGELFF
NA	TRBV9	once	TRBJ2-3	TGTGCCAGCAGCGATCCTAGCACAGATACGCAGTATTTT	CASSDPSTDTQYF
TRBD1	TRBV6-6	NA	TRBJ1-5	TGTGCCAGCAGCCGCCGACAGGGTAATCAGCCCCAGCATTTT	CASSRRQGNQPQHF
NA	TRBV27	NA	TRBJ1-6	TGTGCCAGCAGTTTACGGGGTCCTGAAGGGTATAATTCACCCCTCCACTTT	CASSLRGPEGYNSPLHF
NA	TRBV4-1	NA	TRBJ2-2	TGCGCCAGCAGCCAAGCCTCGGGCGCGAACACCGGGGAGCTGTTTTTT	CASSQASGANTGELFF